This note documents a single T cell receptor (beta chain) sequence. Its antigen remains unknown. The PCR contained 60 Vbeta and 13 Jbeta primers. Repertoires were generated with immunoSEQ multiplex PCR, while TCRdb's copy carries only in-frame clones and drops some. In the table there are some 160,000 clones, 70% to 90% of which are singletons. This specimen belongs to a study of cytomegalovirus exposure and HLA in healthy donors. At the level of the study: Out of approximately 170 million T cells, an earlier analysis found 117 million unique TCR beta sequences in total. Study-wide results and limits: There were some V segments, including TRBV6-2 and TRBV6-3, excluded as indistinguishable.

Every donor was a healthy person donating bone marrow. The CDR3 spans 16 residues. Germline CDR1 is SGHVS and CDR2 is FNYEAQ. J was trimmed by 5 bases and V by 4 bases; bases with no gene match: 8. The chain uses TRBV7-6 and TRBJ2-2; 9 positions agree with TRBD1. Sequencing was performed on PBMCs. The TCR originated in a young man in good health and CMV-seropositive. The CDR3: CASSSTGTGRTGELFF. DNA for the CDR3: TGTGCCAGCAGCTCGACCGGGACAGGGAGGACCGGGGAGCTGTTTTTT.